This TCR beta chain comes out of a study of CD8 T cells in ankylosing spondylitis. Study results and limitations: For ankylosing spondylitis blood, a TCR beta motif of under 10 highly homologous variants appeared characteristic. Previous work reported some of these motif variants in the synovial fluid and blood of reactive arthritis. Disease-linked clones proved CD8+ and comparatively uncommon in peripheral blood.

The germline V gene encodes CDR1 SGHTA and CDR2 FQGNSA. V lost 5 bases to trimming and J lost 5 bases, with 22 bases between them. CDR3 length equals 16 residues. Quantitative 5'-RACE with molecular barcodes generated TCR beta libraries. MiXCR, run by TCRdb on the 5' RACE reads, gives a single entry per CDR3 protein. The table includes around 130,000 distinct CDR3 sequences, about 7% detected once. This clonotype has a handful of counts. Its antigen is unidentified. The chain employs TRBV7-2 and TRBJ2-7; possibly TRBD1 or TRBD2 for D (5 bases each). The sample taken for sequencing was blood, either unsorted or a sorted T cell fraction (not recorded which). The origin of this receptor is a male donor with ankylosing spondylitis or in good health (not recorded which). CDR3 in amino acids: CASSPRPLGRSNEQYF. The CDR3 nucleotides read TGTGCCAGCAGCCCCCGCCCCCTGGGACGGAGCAACGAGCAGTACTTC.